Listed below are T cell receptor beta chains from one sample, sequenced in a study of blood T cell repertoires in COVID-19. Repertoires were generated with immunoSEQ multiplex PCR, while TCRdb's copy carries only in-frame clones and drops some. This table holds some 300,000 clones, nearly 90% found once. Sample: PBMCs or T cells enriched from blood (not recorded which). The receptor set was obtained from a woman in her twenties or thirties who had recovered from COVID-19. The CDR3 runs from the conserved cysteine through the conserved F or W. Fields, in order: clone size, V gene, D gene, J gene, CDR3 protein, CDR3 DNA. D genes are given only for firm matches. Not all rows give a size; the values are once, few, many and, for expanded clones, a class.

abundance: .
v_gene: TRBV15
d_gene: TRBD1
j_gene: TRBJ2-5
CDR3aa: CATSLQGFETQYF
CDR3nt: TGTGCCACCAGCCTACAGGGGTTCGAGACCCAGTACTTC

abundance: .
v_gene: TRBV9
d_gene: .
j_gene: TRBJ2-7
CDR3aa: CASSVGGSSYEQYF
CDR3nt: TGTGCCAGCAGCGTTGGCGGATCTTCCTACGAGCAGTACTTC

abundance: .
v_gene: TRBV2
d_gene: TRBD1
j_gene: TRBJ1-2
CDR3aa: CASSGDRFGGLFGYTF
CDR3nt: TGTGCCAGCAGTGGGGACAGGTTTGGTGGTTTGTTTGGCTACACCTTC

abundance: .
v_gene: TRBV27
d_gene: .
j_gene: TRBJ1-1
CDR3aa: CASSFGQQNTEAFF
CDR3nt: TGTGCCAGCAGTTTTGGACAGCAGAACACTGAAGCTTTCTTT

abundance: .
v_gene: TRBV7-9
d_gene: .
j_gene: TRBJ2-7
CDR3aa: CASSATGYEQYF
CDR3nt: TGTGCCAGCAGCGCGACGGGGTACGAGCAGTACTTC

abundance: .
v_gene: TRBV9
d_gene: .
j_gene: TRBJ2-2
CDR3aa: CASSVGLAGELFF
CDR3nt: TGTGCCAGCAGCGTAGGTTTAGCCGGGGAGCTGTTTTTT

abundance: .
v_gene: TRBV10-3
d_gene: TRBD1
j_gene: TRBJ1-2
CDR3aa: CAIGGTGDGYTF
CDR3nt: TGTGCCATCGGAGGTACAGGGGATGGCTACACCTTC

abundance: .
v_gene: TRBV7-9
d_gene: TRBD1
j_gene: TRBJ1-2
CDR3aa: CASSSSGQAYGYTF
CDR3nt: TGTGCCAGCAGCTCCTCGGGACAGGCCTATGGCTACACCTTC

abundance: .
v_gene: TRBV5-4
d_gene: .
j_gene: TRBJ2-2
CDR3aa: CASSPGLITGELFF
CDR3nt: TGTGCCAGCAGCCCGGGACTGATCACCGGGGAGCTGTTTTTT

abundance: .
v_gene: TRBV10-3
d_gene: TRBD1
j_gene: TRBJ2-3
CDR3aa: CAISDRGQASTDTQYF
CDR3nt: TGTGCCATCAGTGACAGGGGACAGGCCTCCACAGATACGCAGTATTTT

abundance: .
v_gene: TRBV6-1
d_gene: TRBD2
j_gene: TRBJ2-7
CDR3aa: CASSEGGNTYEQYF
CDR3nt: TGTGCCAGCAGTGAGGGAGGGAATACCTACGAGCAGTACTTC

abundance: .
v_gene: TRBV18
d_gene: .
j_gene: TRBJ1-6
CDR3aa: CASSPTTDRYNSPLHF
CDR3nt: TGTGCCAGCTCACCGACGACAGATAGATATAATTCACCCCTCCACTTT

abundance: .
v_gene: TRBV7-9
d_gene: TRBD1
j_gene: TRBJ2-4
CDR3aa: CASSLGQGRSIQYF
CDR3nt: TGTGCCAGCAGCTTAGGACAGGGCAGGTCCATTCAGTACTTC

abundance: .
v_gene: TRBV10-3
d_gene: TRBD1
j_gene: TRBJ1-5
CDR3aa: CAISERTTGSSFGSNQPQHF
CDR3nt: TGTGCCATCAGTGAGAGAACGACAGGGTCATCATTTGGGAGCAATCAGCCCCAGCATTTT

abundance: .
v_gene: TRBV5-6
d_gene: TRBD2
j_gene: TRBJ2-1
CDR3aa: CASSLGSGRVSEQFF
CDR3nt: TGTGCCAGCAGCTTGGGAAGCGGGAGGGTTAGTGAGCAGTTCTTC

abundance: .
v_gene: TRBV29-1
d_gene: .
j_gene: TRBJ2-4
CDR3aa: CSARAGDVNIQYF
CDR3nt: TGCAGCGCAAGGGCAGGGGATGTGAACATTCAGTACTTC

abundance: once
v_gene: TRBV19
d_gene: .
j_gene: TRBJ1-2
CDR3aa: CASSIWGLGYTF
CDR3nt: TGTGCCAGTAGTATATGGGGCCTAGGCTACACCTTC

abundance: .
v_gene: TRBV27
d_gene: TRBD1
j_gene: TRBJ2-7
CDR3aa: CASSLEIPGQGFEQYF
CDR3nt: TGTGCCAGCAGTTTAGAAATCCCGGGACAGGGGTTCGAGCAGTACTTC

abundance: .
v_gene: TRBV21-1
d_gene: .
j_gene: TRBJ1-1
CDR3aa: CASSKDPFSIFSTEAFF
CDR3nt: TGTGCCAGCAGCAAAGATCCCTTCTCAATTTTTAGCACTGAAGCTTTCTTT

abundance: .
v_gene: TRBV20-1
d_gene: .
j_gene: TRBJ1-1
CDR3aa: CSALEAFF
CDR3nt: TGCAGTGCATTAGAAGCTTTCTTT

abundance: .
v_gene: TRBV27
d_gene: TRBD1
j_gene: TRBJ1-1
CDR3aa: CASTQGADTEAFF
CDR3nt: TGTGCCAGCACCCAGGGGGCAGACACTGAAGCTTTCTTT

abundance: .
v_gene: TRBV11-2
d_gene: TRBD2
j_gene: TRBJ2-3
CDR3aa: CASSLRGGPDTDTQYF
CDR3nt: TGTGCCAGCAGCTTACGGGGGGGGCCGGACACAGATACGCAGTATTTT

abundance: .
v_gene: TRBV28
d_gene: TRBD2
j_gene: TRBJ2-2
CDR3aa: CASKHGASGIVTGELFF
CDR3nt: TGTGCCAGCAAGCATGGGGCTAGCGGAATTGTGACCGGGGAGCTGTTTTTT

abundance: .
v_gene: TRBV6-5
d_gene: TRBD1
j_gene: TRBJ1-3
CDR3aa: CASSYTMDRIGNTIYF
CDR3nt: TGTGCCAGCAGTTACACCATGGACAGGATCGGAAACACCATATATTTT

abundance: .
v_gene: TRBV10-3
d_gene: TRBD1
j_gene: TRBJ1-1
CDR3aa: CAISESPGGRGNTEAFF
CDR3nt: TGTGCCATCAGTGAGTCTCCAGGGGGCCGGGGGAACACTGAAGCTTTCTTT

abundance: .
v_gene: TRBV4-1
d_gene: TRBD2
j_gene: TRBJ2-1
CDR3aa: CASSSTSGRASEQFF
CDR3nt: TGCGCCAGCAGCTCCACTAGCGGGAGGGCCAGTGAGCAGTTCTTC

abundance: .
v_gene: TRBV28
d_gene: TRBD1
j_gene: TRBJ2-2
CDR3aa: CASSSPQGAQGTGELFF
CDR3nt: TGTGCCAGCAGTTCCCCCCAGGGGGCGCAGGGCACCGGGGAGCTGTTTTTT

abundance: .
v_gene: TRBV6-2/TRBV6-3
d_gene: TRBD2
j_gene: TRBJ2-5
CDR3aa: CASSSSSGSYQETQYF
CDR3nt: TGTGCCAGCAGTTCCTCTAGCGGGAGTTACCAAGAGACCCAGTACTTC

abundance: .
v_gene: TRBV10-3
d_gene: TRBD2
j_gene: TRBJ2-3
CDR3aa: CAIRSGTSTDTQYF
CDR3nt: TGTGCCATCCGGAGCGGGACCTCCACAGATACGCAGTATTTT

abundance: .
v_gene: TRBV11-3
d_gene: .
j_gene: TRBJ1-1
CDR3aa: CASSLGAGDTEAFF
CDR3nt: TGTGCCAGCAGCTTAGGGGCGGGGGATACTGAAGCTTTCTTT

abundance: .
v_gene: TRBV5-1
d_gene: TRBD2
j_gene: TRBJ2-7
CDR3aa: CASRVTTTSGHKPFSCEQYF
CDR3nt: TGCGCCAGCAGGGTAACTACGACTAGCGGCCACAAACCCTTTTCATGCGAGCAGTACTTC